Reported below is one T cell receptor (beta chain). Mismatch with germline at one junction end may stem from a read error. This CDR3 is built from 20 residues. CDR1 is MNHEY, CDR2 SMNVEV, per germline (reference sequence). Primers used in a second PCR of roughly 7 to 12 cycles were a sample-barcoded 5' primer and a J-beta primer mix. TCRdb re-analysed the 5' RACE reads in MiXCR, keeping a single row per CDR3 protein. Of some 900,000 distinct CDR3 sequences in the sample, more than 25% were seen once. This sample stems from a study of blood T cells in healthy people across ages. The material sequenced was blood. The chain links TRBV27 to TRBJ1-6; the D is unclear. The receptor's source is a woman aged 80 or older in good health. Written as DNA, the CDR3 is TGTGCCAGCAGTCTATCCCCCCCCCTGGGAGGGCACTCCTATAATTCACCCCTCCACTTT. Translating gives CASSLSPPLGGHSYNSPLHF.